This entry lists 23 T cell receptor beta chains sequenced from one sample in a study of T cell responses to AZD1222 COVID-19 vaccine. Assay used: immunoSEQ multiplex PCR; TCRdb lists only in-frame clones, some missing. The top ten clones hold over 5% of a sample with 95,000 to 150,000 clones, approximately 85% of them seen once. The source was peripheral blood, collected on day 0 of AZD1222 vaccination. The receptors stem from an adult in good health.

This chain links TRBV18 with TRBJ1-1, with no clear D. The CDR3 sequence is 14 residues long. Germline V CDR1 and CDR2: KGHSH, LQKENI. V dropped 1 base and J dropped 0 bases, with 6 bases sitting between them. DNA of the CDR3: TGTGCCAGCTCACCACAGCCAGTGAACACTGAAGCTTTCTTT. Translating it yields CASSPQPVNTEAFF.

The rearrangement links TRBV12-3 or TRBV12-4 to TRBJ1-2; possibly TRBD1 for D (5 bases). The CDR3 length is 13 residues. V dropped 3 bases and J dropped 8 bases, with 13 bases sitting between them. CDR3 sequence: CASSFEVGLGYTF. CDR3 in DNA: TGTGCCAGCAGTTTCGAAGTGGGGCTGGGCTACACCTTC.

The V gene is TRBV5-1, the J gene TRBJ1-2; no clear D gene. There are 17 residues in the CDR3. The V end was cut by 2 bases, the J end by 0 bases, with 17 bases between. CDR1 is SGHRS and CDR2 is YFSETQ in the germline V gene. CDR3 in amino acids: CASSFSGRPIPNYGYTF. The CDR3 DNA reads as TGCGCCAGCAGCTTCTCCGGGAGGCCCATCCCTAACTATGGCTACACCTTC.

The chain combines TRBV18 with TRBJ1-4; no reliable D call. V was clipped by 2 bases and J by 5 bases, with 3 bases between them. Germline-derived CDR1 and CDR2 are KGHSH and LQKENI. The CDR3 spans 12 residues. The CDR3 DNA reads as TGTGCCAGCTCACCAAGGAATGAAAAACTGTTTTTT. Protein: CASSPRNEKLFF.

The V call is TRBV28, the J call TRBJ1-1, with D possibly TRBD1 on 6 matching bases. The CDR3 loop spans 17 amino acids. Per the germline V gene, CDR1 is MDHEN and CDR2 is SYDVKM. The germline V and J ends were trimmed by 6 bases and 4 bases, with 24 bases remaining between them. The CDR3 DNA follows: TGTGCCAGCAGCCCAAGGGGGGCAGGGGTGGGCGGCACTGAAGCTTTCTTT. Encoded protein: CASSPRGAGVGGTEAFF. The full variable domain, completed using reference TRBV28 and TRBJ1-1, is DVKVTQSSRYLVKRTGEKVFLECVQDMDHENMFWYRQDPGLGLRLIYFSYDVKMKEKGDIPEGYSVSREKKERFSLILESASTNQTSMYLCASSPRGAGVGGTEAFFGQGTRLTVV.

This clone came up a few times. This chain links TRBV2 with TRBJ2-2; D not certain. The CDR3 consists of 15 residues. Trimming left V 5 bases short and J 7 bases short, with 17 bases between. The germline V gene has CDR1 SNHLY and CDR2 FYNNEI. This CDR3 is CASSISGPSGGELFF. CDR3 coding DNA: TGTGCCAGCAGTATCTCAGGCCCATCGGGCGGGGAGCTGTTTTTT.

The genes are TRBV2 and TRBJ1-2, with 8 positions matching TRBD1. Germline V gives CDR1 SNHLY, CDR2 FYNNEI. The V segment lost 6 bases and the J segment 7 bases; nucleotides outside the gene matches: 7. This CDR3 region has 13 residues. The CDR3 nucleotides are TGTGCCAGCAGGGAACAGGGGGTTGGTGGCTACACCTTC. Its translation: CASREQGVGGYTF.

The gene calls are TRBV28 and TRBJ2-6; the match to TRBD1 covers 8 bases. This CDR3 comprises 16 residues. Germline CDR1 is MDHEN and CDR2 is SYDVKM. V lost 5 bases, J lost 0 bases, and 3 bases stayed unmatched. The CDR3 reads CASSQGALSGANVLTF. CDR3 DNA: TGTGCCAGCAGTCAGGGGGCCCTCTCTGGGGCCAACGTCCTGACTTTC.

In its sample, this clone was seen a few times. The chain is built from TRBV11-2 and TRBJ2-1; D assignment may be TRBD1 or TRBD2 (5 bases each). The germline V and J ends were trimmed by 4 bases and 4 bases, with 8 bases remaining between them. There are 13 residues in the CDR3. Germline CDR1 is SGHAT and CDR2 is FQNNGV. The CDR3 reads CASSWDAYNEQFF. The CDR3, as DNA: TGTGCCAGCAGCTGGGACGCTTACAATGAGCAGTTCTTC.

This CDR3 reads CASSYPGQGLEQFF. CDR3 in DNA: TGTGCCAGCAGTTACCCGGGACAGGGGCTTGAGCAGTTCTTC. The gene calls are TRBV6-6 and TRBJ2-1; 10 bases line up with TRBD1. V gave up 2 bases and J gave up 9 bases; unmatched junction bases: 4. The CDR3 consists of 14 residues. Germline lookup yields CDR1 MNHNY and CDR2 SVGAGI (reference sequence).

The CDR3 spells CASSLGGGGNEKLFF. In DNA, the CDR3 is TGTGCCAGCTCGCTAGGAGGAGGGGGTAATGAAAAACTGTTTTTT. The rearrangement joins TRBV18 to TRBJ1-4; a possible D gene is TRBD1 (6 bases). The CDR3 loop spans 15 amino acids. V lost 6 bases and J 4 bases, leaving 15 bases between the germline ends. Germline V lookup: CDR1 KGHSH, CDR2 LQKENI.

The V gene is TRBV27, the J gene TRBJ1-4; 11 nucleotides align to TRBD1. CDR1 is MNHEY, CDR2 SMNVEV, per germline (reference sequence). The CDR3 sequence is 18 residues long. V lost 6 bases and J lost 5; bases outside the gene matches: 14. The CDR3 DNA follows: TGTGCCAGCAGCCAAAAGGGACAGGGGGTTCAGGGAAATGAAAAACTGTTTTTT. Translating it yields CASSQKGQGVQGNEKLFF.

The gene calls are TRBV15 and TRBJ1-2, with a possible D match to TRBD1 (5 bases). V shed 3 bases and J shed 2 bases, with 16 bases lying between them. Germline V gives CDR1 LNHNV, CDR2 YYDKDF (reference sequence). This CDR3 contains 16 residues. CDR3 in DNA: TGTGCCACCAGCAGGTTTAGAGACAGTTCCAACTATGGCTACACCTTC. Its translation is CATSRFRDSSNYGYTF.

V gene TRBV5-8 combines with J gene TRBJ2-7; no clear D. Between the trimmed V and J ends, which lost 4 bases and 7 bases, there was a span of 15 bases. Germline V gives CDR1 SGHTS, CDR2 YDEGEE. This CDR3 contains 13 residues. The CDR3 sequence is CASSPIGKLEQYF. DNA of the CDR3: TGTGCCAGCAGCCCGATTGGAAAGTTAGAGCAGTACTTC.

V is TRBV6-5 and J is TRBJ1-1; D call uncertain. CDR3 length: 13 residues. The germline V gene has CDR1 MNHEY and CDR2 SVGAGI. Trimming removed 0 bases from V and 6 bases from J, with 8 bases in between. CDR3 sequence: CASSYSWVAEAFF. CDR3 sequence (DNA): TGTGCCAGCAGTTACTCTTGGGTGGCTGAAGCTTTCTTT.

This chain links TRBV7-9 with TRBJ1-1, with a weak D call TRBD1 (6 bases). Germline CDR1 reads SEHNR; CDR2 reads FQNEAQ (reference sequence). There are 14 residues in the CDR3. V gave up 5 bases and J gave up 3 bases, with 13 bases separating them. CDR3 DNA sequence: TGTGCCAGCAGCCGTCTCCAGGGGTACACTGAAGCTTTCTTT. Residues: CASSRLQGYTEAFF.

The genes are TRBV6-5 and TRBJ1-5; TRBD1 aligns across 10 bases. The germline gives CDR1 MNHEY, CDR2 SVGAGI. With V trimmed by 6 bases and J by 2 bases, 4 bases remained unmatched. The CDR3 runs 15 residues. CDR3 sequence reads: CASRRQGAGNQPQHF. CDR3 DNA: TGTGCCAGCAGAAGACAGGGGGCTGGCAATCAGCCCCAGCATTTT.

The chain carries TRBV7-2 and TRBJ1-5, with TRBD1 as a possible D gene (6 bases). Trimming removed 3 bases from V and 6 bases from J, with 12 bases in between. This CDR3 comprises 14 residues. The germline V gene has CDR1 SGHTA and CDR2 FQGNSA. CDR3 residues: CASSFLGGGQPQHF. CDR3 bases: TGTGCCAGCAGCTTTCTTGGGGGCGGTCAGCCCCAGCATTTT.

The chain recombines TRBV15 with TRBJ2-1, with TRBD2 matching over 9 bases. The length of the CDR3 is 17 residues. Trimming at V came to 2 bases and at J to 9 bases, leaving 14 bases not matched to a gene. CDR1 LNHNV and CDR2 YYDKDF come from the germline V gene (reference sequence). The CDR3 spells CATSRRPASGAFSEQFF. CDR3 nucleotides: TGTGCCACCAGCAGACGCCCGGCTAGCGGGGCTTTCAGTGAGCAGTTCTTC.

The chain joins TRBV18 to TRBJ1-1; D is unclear. Looked up from germline, CDR1 is KGHSH and CDR2 is LQKENI. The CDR3 has 13 amino acids. V dropped 5 bases and J dropped 0 bases, with 7 bases sitting between them. CDR3 coding DNA: TGTGCCAGCTCATTGACACTGAACACTGAAGCTTTCTTT. Residues: CASSLTLNTEAFF.

The J gene is TRBJ1-1, the V gene TRBV5-1; TRBD1 matches at 10 bases. Germline V gene sequence: CDR1 SGHRS, CDR2 YFSETQ. With V trimmed by 1 base and J by 6 bases, 3 bases remained unmatched. The CDR3 contains 14 residues. For the CDR3, the DNA is TGCGCCAGCAGCTTGACAGGGACAGGGGCTGAAGCTTTCTTT. Translation: CASSLTGTGAEAFF.

This clone was seen only a few times. CDR3: CASRDVRSPPGNEKLFF. The CDR3 DNA sequence: TGTGCCAGCAGGGACGTCCGATCACCTCCGGGCAATGAAAAACTGTTTTTT. The chain joins TRBV6-9 to TRBJ1-4; D call uncertain. The germline V and J ends were trimmed by 6 bases and 5 bases, with 22 bases remaining between them. CDR3 length equals 17 residues. The germline CDR1 and CDR2 sequences are MNHGY and SVAAGI.

This sequence joins TRBV9 and TRBJ2-7; TRBD2 might be the D (7 bases). Per the germline V gene, CDR1 is SGDLS and CDR2 is YYNGEE. The CDR3 is 18 amino acids. Trimming removed 0 bases at V and 0 bases at J, with 19 bases between. The CDR3 nucleotides are TGTGCCAGCAGCGTAGAAGACGAACGGGGGGACATCTCCTACGAGCAGTACTTC. This codes for CASSVEDERGDISYEQYF.